Below, 14 T cell receptor beta chains from the same sample are listed, as sequenced in a study of tumor-infiltrating lymphocytes in primary liver carcinoma (dated 2017 in TCRdb). Without any cell sorting, total RNA and DNA were co-extracted from approximately 20-30 mg of bulk tissue using the AllPrep DNA/RNA mini kit. The instrument was an Illumina HiSeq 2500. TCRbeta-specific cDNA was reverse-transcribed from 500 ng total RNA using a constant-region primer and ProtoScript II reverse transcriptase. Three nested multiplex PCR rounds, following a slightly modified ARM-PCR procedure, were used to build the TCRbeta libraries. The first two PCR rounds used multiplex TRBV1-TRBV30 forward primers with a Cbeta reverse primer, each for approximately 11 cycles. In TCRdb, the public reads were trimmed at Q25 with fastp and aligned with MiXCR, with productive beta chains retained. Each record represents a unique CDR3 protein, reported with the most common genes and DNA among its rows. In all, the sample holds about 130,000 distinct CDR3 sequences, and 55% to 75% of those were seen once. Together, the top ten hold 8% to 9% of the sample.

The sequenced sample was liver tumor tissue from sampling region 3. The cell subset or site label corresponds to: tumor region T3, left-lateral pole. The receptors originated from a woman aged 55-69 years with primary liver carcinoma and hepatitis B virus infection.

This clonotype came up a few times. The V call is TRBV28, the J call TRBJ1-3; 8 bases match TRBD1. This CDR3 comprises 13 residues. Germline V gene data show CDR1 as MDHEN and CDR2 as SYDVKM. After removal of 6 bases from V and 4 bases from J, the junction contained 2 bases not matched to a gene. The CDR3 sequence is CASRAGGGNTIYF. The CDR3 DNA is TGTGCCAGCAGAGCAGGGGGCGGAAACACCATATATTTT.

As concerns this clonotype: It may be a read error: a sequence one base away is much more abundant. No conserved phenylalanine or tryptophan is present at the end of the CDR3, so a read error is the likely explanation. The chain is built from TRBV7-8 and TRBJ2-5; 11 bases fit TRBD1. Unmatched junction bases numbered 7, after V lost 5 bases and J lost 8 bases. CDR1 is SGHVS, CDR2 FQNEAQ, per germline. The CDR3 has 14 residues. In DNA form, the CDR3 reads TGTGCCAGCAGCGCGGGACAGGGGGTGGGAACCCAGTACTTG. It codes for CASSAGQGVGTQYL.

As to this clonotype: An end of the junction differs from the germline gene, which may be a read error. The chain employs TRBV11-1 and TRBJ2-2; D remains ambiguous. Germline CDR1 SGHAT, CDR2 FQDESV (reference sequence). This CDR3 is built from 15 residues. The DNA of the CDR3 is TGTACCAGCAGTCCCGAGCCGCTTCAGGCCGGGGAGCTGTTTTTT. Residues: CTSSPEPLQAGELFF.

The J gene is TRBJ2-1, the V gene TRBV11-2; tentatively, D is TRBD2 (6 bases). The germline V gene encodes CDR1 SGHAT and CDR2 FQNNGV. With 6 bases removed from V and 9 bases from J, the gap between germline ends came to 18 bases. This CDR3 spans 14 amino acids. The CDR3 nucleotides are TGTGCCAGCAGACGAGGGAGGAATCTGCGTGAGCAGTTCTTC. Translated: CASRRGRNLREQFF.

Worth noting for this clonotype: One end of the junction varies from germline; a read error may be responsible. The V and J genes are TRBV29-1 and TRBJ2-3, with D possibly TRBD1 on 6 matching bases. The CDR3 spans 13 residues. From germline, CDR1 is SQVTM and CDR2 ANQGSEA. The CDR3 sequence: CSTGQGVPDTHYF. The CDR3 DNA reads TGCAGCACGGGACAAGGGGTCCCGGATACGCACTATTTT.

In the case of this clonotype: A junction end diverges from the germline sequence, so it may reflect a read error. This chain joins TRBV12-3 or TRBV12-4 and TRBJ2-1, with no clear D. The CDR3 sequence is 13 residues long. The CDR3 DNA reads TGTGTCAGCAGTTTCGGCCGTGACAATGAGCAGTTCTTC. Translated: CVSSFGRDNEQFF.

Worth noting for this clonotype: This clone may be a read error of a much larger clone one base away. The V gene is TRBV28, the J gene TRBJ2-7; possibly TRBD2 for D (6 bases). The CDR3 has 15 residues. Germline V gene data show CDR1 as MDHEN and CDR2 as SYDVKM. The germline V and J ends were trimmed by 11 bases and 2 bases, with 22 bases remaining between them. For the CDR3, the DNA is TGTGCCGTCTCCGGGACTCACCGTAGGGCCTACGAGCAGTACTTC. As protein: CAVSGTHRRAYEQYF.

This clonotype appeared a few times. This rearrangement joins TRBV5-6 to TRBJ2-1; TRBD2 aligns across 9 bases. Germline CDR1 is SGHDT and CDR2 is YYEEEE. The length of the CDR3 is 17 residues. V lost 1 base, J lost 6 bases, and 11 bases stayed unmatched. The DNA for the CDR3 is TGTGCCAGCAGCTTGAGGGGGGCGGGAGGGCCCCGCAATGAGCAGTTCTTC. Protein product: CASSLRGAGGPRNEQFF.

In regard to this clonotype: The junction shows a germline mismatch at one end, possibly a read error. V gene TRBV11-1 combines with J gene TRBJ2-3; D may be TRBD2 (6 bases). This CDR3 spans 14 amino acids. Germline V gives CDR1 SGHAT, CDR2 FQDESV (reference sequence). CDR3 DNA: TGTGCCAGCCGCTTCAGAACTAGCACAGATATGCAGTGTTTT. It encodes CASRFRTSTDMQCF. Drawing the rest from reference TRBV11-1 and TRBJ2-3, the complete variable domain is EAEVAQSPRYKITEKSQAVAFWCDPISGHATLYWYRQILGQGPELLVQFQDESVVDDSQLPKDRFSAERLKGVDSTLKIQPAELGDSAMYLCASRFRTSTDMQCFGPGTRLTVL.

The gene calls are TRBV11-2 and TRBJ2-3; 7 bases line up with TRBD2. The CDR3 totals 16 residues. CDR1 and CDR2 from the germline V gene are SGHAT and FQNNGV. V lost 2 bases to trimming and J lost 8 bases; unmatched junction nucleotides: 13. CDR3: CASSLFMGTTGSTQYF. CDR3 bases: TGTGCCAGCAGCTTATTTATGGGGACTACCGGGAGTACGCAGTATTTT.

There are a few counts of this clonotype. V gene TRBV7-8 combines with J gene TRBJ2-4; 7 bases are a match to TRBD1. The CDR3 consists of 18 residues. Germline lookup yields CDR1 SGHVS and CDR2 FQNEAQ. V shed 5 bases and J 3 bases; nucleotides not matched to a gene: 16. DNA for the CDR3: TGTGCCAGCAGCCCATCGGCCCGCCCCGGGACAGTCAAAAACATTCAGTACTTC. Translation: CASSPSARPGTVKNIQYF.

The chain is built from TRBV28 and TRBJ1-1, with D possibly TRBD1 on 5 matching bases. Germline-derived CDR1 and CDR2 are MDHEN and SYDVKM. Trimming cost V 2 bases and J 7 bases, with 14 bases left between them. The CDR3 spans 14 residues. The CDR3 bases are TGTGCCAGCAGTTTAACGCAGGGAGTGGGTGAAGCTTTCTTT. It yields the protein CASSLTQGVGEAFF.

This clonotype showed up just a few times. V usage is TRBV28 and J usage is TRBJ2-5; possible D gene TRBD2, 6 bases. V was shortened by 8 bases and J by 5 bases, with 24 bases between the two germline ends. CDR3 length: 16 amino acids. Germline V gene data show CDR1 as MDHEN and CDR2 as SYDVKM. The CDR3 is CASSALKISGRETQYF. As DNA, the CDR3 is TGTGCCAGCTCTGCCCTAAAAATCTCAGGGAGGGAGACCCAGTACTTC.

The rearrangement uses TRBV6-1 and TRBJ2-1; tentatively, D is TRBD2 (6 bases). The CDR3 is 14 residues long. The V gene's germline CDR1 is MNHNS and CDR2 SASEGT. V lost 8 bases to trimming and J lost 11 bases, with 22 bases between them. Written as DNA, the CDR3 is TGTGCCAGCTGCGATACCGGGACTGGCCTTAAGCAGTTCTTC. The encoded protein is CASCDTGTGLKQFF.